The subject of this entry is one T cell receptor beta chain. No antigen is known for it. The data were produced by immunoSEQ multiplex PCR, yet TCRdb's version contains in-frame clones alone and is incomplete. The table lists approximately 70,000 clones, about 94% of them singletons. The sample belongs to a study of cytomegalovirus exposure and HLA in healthy donors. Findings of the study overall: Rare TCR sequences predominated, though certain public TCRs were found in many donors. According to the study, around 180 TCR beta chains were cytomegalovirus-associated.

Germline V gene lookup returns CDR1 MGHDK and CDR2 SYGVNS. This CDR3 has 16 amino acids. V shed 3 bases and J 9 bases; nucleotides not matched to a gene: 6. The donors were part of the validation cohort, which consisted of some 120 subjects and was separate from the first cohort of hundreds of subjects. The rearrangement links TRBV25-1 to TRBJ2-1, with 15 bases fitting TRBD2. The receptor was isolated from a woman between 18 and 30 years old in good health and CMV-seronegative. Sample: PBMCs. CDR3 coding DNA: TGTGCCAGCAGTGAGGGGGGACTAGCGGGAGGAGGTGAGCAGTTCTTC. It specifies CASSEGGLAGGGEQFF.